This entry lists 2 T cell receptor beta chains sequenced from one sample in a study of blood T cell repertoires in COVID-19. Clones were sequenced by immunoSEQ multiplex PCR, and TCRdb holds only the in-frame ones, with some missing. The sample has around 250,000 clones; less than 90% are singletons. The sample consisted of peripheral blood. These receptors all come from a woman in her thirties or forties who had recovered from COVID-19.

The genes are TRBV7-9 and TRBJ2-7; D unclear. This CDR3 comprises 12 residues. The germline V and J ends were trimmed by 4 bases and 6 bases, with 10 bases remaining between them. CDR1 is SEHNR and CDR2 is FQNEAQ in the germline V gene (reference sequence). The CDR3 protein is CASSSPPLEQYF. The DNA for the CDR3 is TGTGCCAGCAGCTCCCCCCCTCTCGAGCAGTACTTC.

The J gene is TRBJ2-7, the V gene TRBV29-1, with TRBD2 matching 9 bases. CDR3 length equals 16 residues. The ends lost 1 base at V and 0 bases at J; junction bases unmatched: 7. From germline, CDR1 is SQVTM and CDR2 ANQGSEA. The CDR3 DNA sequence: TGCAGCGTTGAAGGAGGGCTAGCGGGGACCTCCTACGAGCAGTACTTC. Translating it yields CSVEGGLAGTSYEQYF.